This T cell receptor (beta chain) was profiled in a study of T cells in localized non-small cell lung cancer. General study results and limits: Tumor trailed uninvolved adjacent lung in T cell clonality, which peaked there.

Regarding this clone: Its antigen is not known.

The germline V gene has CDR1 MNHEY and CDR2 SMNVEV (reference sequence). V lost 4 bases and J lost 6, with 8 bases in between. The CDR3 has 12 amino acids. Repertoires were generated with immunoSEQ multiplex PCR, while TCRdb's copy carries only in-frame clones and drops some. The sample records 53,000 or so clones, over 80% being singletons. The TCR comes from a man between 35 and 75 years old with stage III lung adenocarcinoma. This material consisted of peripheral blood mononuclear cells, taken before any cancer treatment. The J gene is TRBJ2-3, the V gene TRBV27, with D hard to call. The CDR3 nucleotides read TGTGCCAGCAGTTCCCGAGGCGATACGCAGTATTTT. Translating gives CASSSRGDTQYF.